Listed below are T cell receptor beta chains from one sample, sequenced in a study of CD4 T cells in relation to SARS-CoV-2 and coronaviruses. The assay was immunoSEQ multiplex PCR, and TCRdb's table has in-frame clones only and misses some. This table has more than 20,000 clones, over 65% appearing once. No antigen has been assigned to these receptors. What was sequenced was CD4+ T cells from PBMCs, cultured in vitro. Receptor source: a human donor in good health. The CDR3 runs from the conserved cysteine through the conserved F or W. A D gene is named only where the DNA matches it firmly. Rows may omit the clone size; those that give it use once, few, many or a size class.

j_call,clone_size,d_call,v_call,cdr3_aa,cdr3_nt
TRBJ1-1,few,-,TRBV12-3/TRBV12-4,CASSILRNTEAFF,TGTGCCAGCAGCATTCTGCGGAACACTGAAGCTTTCTTT
TRBJ2-3,-,-,TRBV27,CASSARVSRPEYF,TGTGCCAGCAGTGCGAGGGTTTCCCGGCCGGAGTATTTT
TRBJ2-5,-,-,TRBV19,CASSIGGSQETQYF,TGTGCCAGTAGTATAGGTGGGAGCCAAGAGACCCAGTACTTC
TRBJ1-5,-,-,TRBV6-6,CASSYTGRQPQHF,TGTGCCAGCAGTTACACAGGGAGGCAGCCCCAGCATTTT
TRBJ2-7,-,-,TRBV19,CASSIEFGSGQGISYEQYF,TGTGCCAGTAGTATAGAATTCGGAAGCGGGCAGGGGATCTCCTACGAGCAGTACTTC
TRBJ2-3,-,-,TRBV9,CASSPHGGSSTDTQYF,TGTGCCAGCAGCCCCCATGGGGGGTCTAGCACAGATACGCAGTATTTT
TRBJ1-2,few,-,TRBV4-1,CASSQGQGGGYTF,TGCGCCAGCAGCCAAGGCCAGGGTGGTGGCTACACCTTC
TRBJ1-5,-,-,TRBV13,CASSFWGQPQHF,TGTGCCAGCAGCTTCTGGGGTCAGCCCCAGCATTTT
TRBJ2-7,few,TRBD2,TRBV19,CASSIYGRDYEQYF,TGTGCCAGTAGTATATACGGGAGGGATTACGAGCAGTACTTC
TRBJ2-2,-,-,TRBV6-1,CASSDPGGGTGELFF,TGTGCCAGCAGTGATCCCGGGGGCGGCACCGGGGAGCTGTTTTTT
TRBJ1-6,-,TRBD1,TRBV3-1/TRBV3-2,CASSLAGQGNSPLHF,TGTGCCAGCAGCCTCGCAGGACAGGGAAATTCACCCCTCCACTTT
TRBJ2-3,-,-,TRBV28,CASSPSVWAGVSTDTQYF,TGTGCCAGCAGTCCATCTGTGTGGGCAGGAGTAAGCACAGATACGCAGTATTTT
TRBJ1-1,once,-,TRBV11-3,CASSFIFGSRNTEAFF,TGTGCCAGCAGCTTTATTTTTGGCAGCCGGAACACTGAAGCTTTCTTT
TRBJ2-7,few,TRBD1,TRBV5-4,CASSKTGSRSYEQYF,TGTGCCAGCAGCAAGACAGGGTCCCGCTCCTACGAGCAGTACTTC
TRBJ1-5,-,TRBD1,TRBV5-5,CASRGTGNQPQHF,TGTGCCAGCAGGGGGACAGGGAATCAGCCCCAGCATTTT
TRBJ1-5,-,TRBD1,TRBV18,CASSPGQVGQPQHF,TGTGCCAGCTCACCAGGACAGGTTGGGCAGCCCCAGCATTTT
TRBJ1-1,-,-,TRBV4-1,CASSQRNLSRDTEAFF,TGCGCCAGCAGCCAGAGGAACCTTTCTCGGGACACTGAAGCTTTCTTT
TRBJ1-2,-,TRBD1,TRBV24-1,CATSDGGQGQGANGYTF,TGTGCCACCAGTGATGGGGGGCAAGGACAGGGGGCGAATGGCTACACCTTC
TRBJ2-1,-,TRBD2,TRBV5-1,CASSHSPTSEPFVEQFF,TGCGCCAGCAGCCATTCCCCGACTAGCGAGCCCTTCGTTGAGCAGTTCTTC
TRBJ2-7,-,-,TRBV5-1,CASSLNWGPSYEQYF,TGCGCCAGCAGCTTGAATTGGGGACCGTCCTACGAGCAGTACTTC
TRBJ1-2,few,-,TRBV7-9,CASSATSWDYGYTF,TGTGCCAGCAGCGCGACCTCCTGGGACTATGGCTACACCTTC
TRBJ1-2,-,-,TRBV11-2,CASSSVQGIGYGYTF,TGTGCCAGCAGCTCCGTACAGGGAATAGGTTATGGCTACACCTTC
TRBJ2-2,-,-,TRBV5-6,CASSLVSRDTGELFF,TGTGCCAGCAGCTTGGTAAGCCGGGACACCGGGGAGCTGTTTTTT
TRBJ2-1,-,-,TRBV6-5,CASSSTRAYNEQFF,TGTGCCAGCAGTTCTACGCGGGCCTACAATGAGCAGTTCTTC
TRBJ1-1,-,-,TRBV29-1,CSVKRTRAMNTEAFF,TGCAGCGTTAAGAGGACAAGGGCGATGAACACTGAAGCTTTCTTT
TRBJ2-3,-,-,TRBV25-1,CASSERLGGGDTQYF,TGTGCCAGCAGTGAACGACTAGGAGGAGGGGATACGCAGTATTTT
TRBJ2-2,-,-,TRBV9,CASNPGSGTGELFF,TGTGCCAGCAATCCGGGGTCTGGAACCGGGGAGCTGTTTTTT
TRBJ1-6,few,TRBD1,TRBV9,CASSVGQGGNSPLHF,TGTGCCAGCAGCGTCGGACAGGGGGGCAATTCACCCCTCCACTTT
TRBJ1-4,-,-,TRBV5-4,CASSLSAGGGREEKLFF,TGTGCCAGCAGCTTGTCAGCGGGGGGCGGACGAGAGGAAAAACTGTTTTTT
TRBJ1-2,once,-,TRBV20-1,CSARAGGGYTF,TGCAGTGCTAGAGCGGGAGGGGGCTACACCTTC
TRBJ1-5,-,-,TRBV24-1,CATSGTTASDSNQPQHF,TGTGCCACCAGTGGCACCACAGCGAGTGATAGCAATCAGCCCCAGCATTTT
TRBJ2-3,-,-,TRBV19,CASSMRAGPAPGDTQYF,TGTGCCAGTAGTATGAGGGCAGGGCCAGCTCCAGGAGATACGCAGTATTTT
TRBJ2-1,few,-,TRBV9,CASSVAARPRIF,TGTGCCAGCAGCGTAGCAGCAAGGCCGAGGATCTTC
TRBJ1-2,-,-,TRBV19,CASRPLGRYGYTF,TGTGCCAGTCGACCCCTGGGCCGTTATGGCTACACCTTC
TRBJ2-2,once,-,TRBV19,CASSATGTGTTGELFF,TGTGCCAGTAGTGCGACAGGTACTGGAACCACCGGGGAGCTGTTTTTT
TRBJ2-2,-,-,TRBV5-1,CASSSTVAGANTGELFF,TGCGCCAGCAGCTCCACGGTGGCGGGCGCGAACACCGGGGAGCTGTTTTTT
TRBJ1-6,-,-,TRBV18,CASSPLGQDNSPLHF,TGTGCCAGCTCACCACTAGGACAAGATAATTCACCCCTCCACTTT
TRBJ1-1,medium-sized,-,TRBV6-5,CASSPSTEAFF,TGTGCCAGCAGCCCCTCCACGGAAGCTTTCTTT
TRBJ1-1,few,-,TRBV6-5,CASSLGTEAFF,TGTGCCAGCAGTTTGGGGACTGAAGCTTTCTTT
TRBJ1-5,-,-,TRBV6-5,CASSYSGGDVAQPQHF,TGTGCCAGCAGTTACTCGGGGGGGGACGTGGCTCAGCCCCAGCATTTT
TRBJ1-6,-,TRBD1,TRBV6-5,CASSSRTGETSPLHF,TGTGCCAGCAGTTCCCGGACAGGGGAGACCTCACCCCTCCACTTT
TRBJ2-5,-,-,TRBV6-1,CASSETEETQYF,TGTGCCAGCAGTGAGACAGAAGAGACCCAGTACTTC
TRBJ2-1,-,-,TRBV19,CASSMRGSNEQFF,TGTGCCAGTAGTATGAGGGGGAGTAATGAGCAGTTCTTC
TRBJ2-5,-,TRBD2,TRBV11-2,CASSLEGLAGGPGETQYF,TGTGCCAGCAGCTTAGAAGGACTAGCGGGAGGACCGGGGGAGACCCAGTACTTC
TRBJ2-2,-,-,TRBV19,CASSVSLGNTGELFF,TGTGCCAGTAGTGTTTCATTGGGAAACACCGGGGAGCTGTTTTTT
TRBJ2-4,-,-,TRBV19,CASSMIQPRGIQYF,TGTGCCAGTAGTATGATACAGCCCCGAGGAATTCAGTACTTC
TRBJ2-1,-,TRBD2,TRBV6-4,CASSDGTSGNEQFF,TGTGCCAGCAGTGACGGGACTAGCGGCAATGAGCAGTTCTTC
TRBJ2-5,-,TRBD1,TRBV11-1,CASTPTTGDNQETQYF,TGTGCCAGCACCCCTACAACAGGGGACAATCAAGAGACCCAGTACTTC
TRBJ1-2,few,TRBD1,TRBV30,CAWRAGGVDGYTF,TGTGCCTGGCGGGCAGGGGGAGTGGATGGCTACACCTTC
TRBJ1-3,once,-,TRBV5-1,CASSLGMAGNTIYF,TGCGCCAGCAGCTTGGGAATGGCGGGAAACACCATATATTTT
TRBJ2-1,once,TRBD2,TRBV5-1,CASSSMGLAGSNEQFF,TGCGCCAGCAGCTCGATGGGACTAGCGGGGTCCAATGAGCAGTTCTTC
TRBJ2-3,-,TRBD2,TRBV7-9,CATAGGRGGDTQYF,TGTGCCACCGCGGGGGGGAGGGGTGGAGATACGCAGTATTTT